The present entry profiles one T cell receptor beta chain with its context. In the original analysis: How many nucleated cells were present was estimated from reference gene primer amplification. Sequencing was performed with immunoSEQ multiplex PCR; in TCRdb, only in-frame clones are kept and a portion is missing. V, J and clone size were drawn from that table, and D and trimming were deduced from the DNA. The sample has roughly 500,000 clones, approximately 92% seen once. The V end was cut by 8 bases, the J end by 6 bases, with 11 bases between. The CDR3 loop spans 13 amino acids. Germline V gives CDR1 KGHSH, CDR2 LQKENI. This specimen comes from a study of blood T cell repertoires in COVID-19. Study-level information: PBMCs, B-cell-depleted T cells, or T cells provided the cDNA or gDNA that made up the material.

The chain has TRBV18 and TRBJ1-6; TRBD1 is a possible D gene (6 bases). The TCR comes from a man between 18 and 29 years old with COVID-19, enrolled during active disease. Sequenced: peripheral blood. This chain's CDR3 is CASTGTGNSPLHF. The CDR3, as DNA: TGTGCCAGCACAGGGACGGGTAATTCACCCCTCCACTTT.